The entry that follows covers one T cell receptor (beta chain) sequence. These data are taken from a study of blood T cell repertoires in COVID-19. Original data processing: Nucleated cell counts were estimated from reference gene primer amplification. The table came from immunoSEQ multiplex PCR; TCRdb's copy has only in-frame clones and leaves some out. The V and J calls and clone size were taken over from that table, and D and trimming were inferred from the DNA. The sample gives under 250,000 clones, around 82% of which show up once; about 2.3% is in the top ten. V lost 0 bases and J lost 2, with 14 bases in between. CDR1 is MNHEY and CDR2 is SMNVEV in the germline V gene (reference sequence). The CDR3 totals 16 residues.

The sequence came from a woman in her forties with active or convalescent COVID-19. Source material: peripheral blood. V and J are TRBV27 and TRBJ2-7; D possibly corresponds to TRBD1 (6 bases). The CDR3 reads CASSLSGRQDPYEQYF. The CDR3 nucleotides read TGTGCCAGCAGTTTATCTGGGAGACAGGACCCCTACGAGCAGTACTTC.